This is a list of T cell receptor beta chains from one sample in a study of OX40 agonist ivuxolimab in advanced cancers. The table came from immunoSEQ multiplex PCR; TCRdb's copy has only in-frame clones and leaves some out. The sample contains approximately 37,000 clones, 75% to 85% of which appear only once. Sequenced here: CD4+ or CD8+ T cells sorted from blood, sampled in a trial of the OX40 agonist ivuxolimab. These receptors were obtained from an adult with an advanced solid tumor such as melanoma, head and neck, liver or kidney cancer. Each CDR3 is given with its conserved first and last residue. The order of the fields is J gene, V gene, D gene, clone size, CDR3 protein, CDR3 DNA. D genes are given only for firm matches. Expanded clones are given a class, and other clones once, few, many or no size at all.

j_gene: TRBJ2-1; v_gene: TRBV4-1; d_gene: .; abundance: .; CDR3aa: CASSQGLGGSYNEQFF; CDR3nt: TGCGCCAGCAGCCAGGGACTGGGAGGCTCCTACAATGAGCAGTTCTTC
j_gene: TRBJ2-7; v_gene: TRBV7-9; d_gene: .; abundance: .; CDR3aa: CASRGWQTYEQYF; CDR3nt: TGTGCCAGCCGGGGCTGGCAAACCTACGAGCAGTACTTC
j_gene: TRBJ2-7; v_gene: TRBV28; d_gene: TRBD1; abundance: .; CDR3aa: CASSLLAGGNEQYF; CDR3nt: TGTGCCAGCAGTTTATTGGCAGGGGGCAACGAGCAGTACTTC
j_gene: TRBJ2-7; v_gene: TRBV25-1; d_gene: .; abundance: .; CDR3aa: CASSELRGTRQYF; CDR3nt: TGTGCCAGCAGTGAGTTGCGGGGTACTCGGCAGTACTTC
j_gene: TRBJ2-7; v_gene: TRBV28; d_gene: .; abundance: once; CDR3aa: CASSFDPSYEQYF; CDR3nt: TGTGCCAGCAGTTTTGACCCCTCCTACGAGCAGTACTTC
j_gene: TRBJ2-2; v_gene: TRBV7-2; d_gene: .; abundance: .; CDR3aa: CASSQELGTGELFF; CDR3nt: TGTGCCAGCAGCCAGGAGCTGGGCACCGGGGAGCTGTTTTTT
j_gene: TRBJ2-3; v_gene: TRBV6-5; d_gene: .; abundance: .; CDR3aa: CASSYPVDTQYF; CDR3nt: TGTGCCAGCAGTTATCCGGTTGATACGCAGTATTTT
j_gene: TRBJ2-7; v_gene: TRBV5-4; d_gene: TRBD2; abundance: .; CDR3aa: CASSLVGTSGTPYEQYF; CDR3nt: TGTGCCAGCAGCTTGGTCGGGACTAGCGGGACTCCCTACGAGCAGTACTTC
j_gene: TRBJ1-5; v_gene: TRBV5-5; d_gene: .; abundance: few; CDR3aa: CASSFWSGDVGQPQHF; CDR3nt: TGTGCCAGCAGTTTTTGGTCCGGGGACGTGGGACAGCCCCAGCATTTT
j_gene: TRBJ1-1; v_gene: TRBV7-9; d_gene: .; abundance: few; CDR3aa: CASSLALSEAFF; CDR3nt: TGTGCCAGCAGCTTGGCTTTAAGTGAAGCTTTCTTT
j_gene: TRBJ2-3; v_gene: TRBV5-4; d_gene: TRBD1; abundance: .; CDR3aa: CASSNGQGGDTQYF; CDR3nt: TGTGCCAGCAGCAATGGACAGGGGGGAGATACGCAGTATTTT
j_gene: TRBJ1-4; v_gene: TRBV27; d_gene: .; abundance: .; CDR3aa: CASSLGATGEKLFF; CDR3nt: TGTGCCAGCAGTTTAGGCGCAACTGGAGAAAAACTGTTTTTT
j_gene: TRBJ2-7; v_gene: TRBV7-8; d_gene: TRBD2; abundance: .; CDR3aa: CASSLVLAGGPGYEQYF; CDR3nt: TGTGCCAGCAGCTTAGTGCTAGCGGGAGGGCCTGGATACGAGCAGTACTTC
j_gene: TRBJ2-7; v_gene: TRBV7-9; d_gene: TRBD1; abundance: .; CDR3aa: CASSFFGTGGREQYF; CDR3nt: TGTGCCAGCAGCTTTTTTGGGACAGGGGGCCGCGAGCAGTACTTC
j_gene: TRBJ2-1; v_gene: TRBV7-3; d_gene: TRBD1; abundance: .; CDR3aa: CASSSETGRDEQFF; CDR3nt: TGTGCCAGCAGCTCCGAGACAGGGAGAGATGAGCAGTTCTTC
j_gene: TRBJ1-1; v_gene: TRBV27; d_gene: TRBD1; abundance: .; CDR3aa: CASSSITRDRGGNTEAFF; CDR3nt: TGTGCCAGCAGTTCTATTACCCGGGACAGGGGAGGGAACACTGAAGCTTTCTTT
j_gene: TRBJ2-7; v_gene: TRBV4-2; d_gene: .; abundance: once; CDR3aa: CASSQGVLSHEQYF; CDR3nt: TGTGCCAGCAGCCAGGGTGTTCTGTCACACGAGCAGTACTTC
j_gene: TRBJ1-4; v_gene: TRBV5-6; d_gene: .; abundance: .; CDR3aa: CASSLREGGEKLFF; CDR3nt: TGTGCCAGCAGCTTGAGGGAGGGTGGTGAAAAACTGTTTTTT
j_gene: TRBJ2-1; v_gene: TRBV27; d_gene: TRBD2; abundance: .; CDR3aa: CASSLYWTSGGGNEQFF; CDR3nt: TGTGCCAGCAGTTTATATTGGACTAGCGGGGGAGGTAATGAGCAGTTCTTC
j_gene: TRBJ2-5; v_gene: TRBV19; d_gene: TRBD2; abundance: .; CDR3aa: CASSPSGRTGTQYF; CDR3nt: TGTGCCAGTAGTCCCAGCGGGAGAACGGGGACCCAGTACTTC
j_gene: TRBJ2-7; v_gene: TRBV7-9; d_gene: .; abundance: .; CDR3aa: CASSLLLGATYEQYF; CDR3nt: TGTGCCAGCAGCTTACTACTTGGGGCCACCTACGAGCAGTACTTC
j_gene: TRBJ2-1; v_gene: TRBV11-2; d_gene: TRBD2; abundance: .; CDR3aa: CASSSGAGGNEQFF; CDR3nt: TGTGCCAGCAGCTCCGGAGCGGGGGGCAATGAGCAGTTCTTC
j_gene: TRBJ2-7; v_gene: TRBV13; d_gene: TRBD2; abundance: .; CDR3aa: CASSLVLAGGYEQYF; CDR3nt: TGTGCCAGCAGCTTAGTTTTAGCGGGGGGTTACGAGCAGTACTTC
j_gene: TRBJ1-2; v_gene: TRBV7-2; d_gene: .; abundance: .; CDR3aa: CASSLDKAGTNYGYTF; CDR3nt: TGTGCCAGCAGCTTAGACAAGGCAGGGACTAACTATGGCTACACCTTC
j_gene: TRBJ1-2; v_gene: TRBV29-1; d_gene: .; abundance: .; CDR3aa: CSVVDGANYGYTF; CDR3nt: TGCAGCGTGGTGGACGGCGCTAACTATGGCTACACCTTC
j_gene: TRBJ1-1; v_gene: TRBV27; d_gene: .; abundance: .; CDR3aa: CASSISLNTEAFF; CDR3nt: TGTGCCAGCAGTATCAGCCTGAACACTGAAGCTTTCTTT
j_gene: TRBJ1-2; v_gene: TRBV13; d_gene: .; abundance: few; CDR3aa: CASSLGPDSKVGYTF; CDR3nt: TGTGCCAGCAGCTTAGGTCCCGACTCCAAAGTGGGCTACACCTTC
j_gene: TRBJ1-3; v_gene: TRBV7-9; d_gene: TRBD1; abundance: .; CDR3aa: CASSPGQSLSGNTIYF; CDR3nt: TGTGCCAGCAGCCCGGGACAGAGTCTCTCTGGAAACACCATATATTTT
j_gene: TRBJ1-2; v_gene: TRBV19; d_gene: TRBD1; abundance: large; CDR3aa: CASSTSGGDYGYTF; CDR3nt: TGTGCCAGTAGTACATCAGGGGGCGATTATGGCTACACCTTC
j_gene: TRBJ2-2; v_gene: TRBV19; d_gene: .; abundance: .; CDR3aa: CASSMGRGPGELFF; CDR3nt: TGTGCCAGTAGCATGGGGCGCGGACCCGGGGAGCTGTTTTTT
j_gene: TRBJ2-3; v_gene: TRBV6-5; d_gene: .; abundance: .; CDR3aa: CASSPPASGTDTQYF; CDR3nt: TGTGCCAGCAGCCCACCGGCTAGCGGCACAGATACGCAGTATTTT
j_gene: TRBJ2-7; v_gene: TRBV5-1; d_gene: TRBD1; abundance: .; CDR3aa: CASSPGQSDEQYF; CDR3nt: TGCGCCAGCAGCCCGGGACAGTCGGACGAGCAGTACTTC
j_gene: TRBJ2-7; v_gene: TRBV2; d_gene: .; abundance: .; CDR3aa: CASTQEVYEQYF; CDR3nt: TGTGCCAGCACGCAGGAAGTCTACGAGCAGTACTTC
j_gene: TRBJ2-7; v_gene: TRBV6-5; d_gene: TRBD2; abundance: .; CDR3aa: CASSYNSGSEEQYF; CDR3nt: TGTGCCAGCAGTTACAATAGCGGGAGTGAGGAGCAGTACTTC
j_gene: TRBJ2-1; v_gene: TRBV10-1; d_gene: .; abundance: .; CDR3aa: CASSRDSSSYNEQFF; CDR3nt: TGCGCCAGCAGTCGGGACTCGAGCTCCTACAATGAGCAGTTCTTC
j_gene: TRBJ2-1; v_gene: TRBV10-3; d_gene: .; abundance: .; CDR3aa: CAIKESISSYNEQFF; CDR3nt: TGTGCCATCAAAGAGTCAATAAGCTCCTACAATGAGCAGTTCTTC
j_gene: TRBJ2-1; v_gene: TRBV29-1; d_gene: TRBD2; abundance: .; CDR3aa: CSEVLAGVAYNEQFF; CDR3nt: TGCAGCGAGGTGTTAGCGGGAGTAGCCTACAATGAGCAGTTCTTC
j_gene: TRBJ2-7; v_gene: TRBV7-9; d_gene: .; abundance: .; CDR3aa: CASSLGDSYEQYF; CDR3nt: TGTGCCAGCAGCTTAGGTGATTCCTACGAGCAGTACTTC
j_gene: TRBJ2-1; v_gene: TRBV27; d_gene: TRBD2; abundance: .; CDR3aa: CASTKGAGGPPGEQFF; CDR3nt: TGTGCCAGCACCAAGGGCGCGGGAGGGCCCCCGGGGGAGCAGTTCTTC
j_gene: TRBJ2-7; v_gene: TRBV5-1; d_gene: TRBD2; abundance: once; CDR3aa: CASSTGLAGNEQYF; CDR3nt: TGCGCCAGTTCGACCGGGCTAGCGGGAAACGAGCAGTACTTC
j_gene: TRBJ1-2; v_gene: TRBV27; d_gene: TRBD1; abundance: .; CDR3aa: CASSNTGTALYGYTF; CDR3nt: TGTGCCAGCAGTAACACCGGGACAGCCCTCTATGGCTACACCTTC